This T cell receptor beta chain was captured in a study of shared clonotypes between healthy human individuals. The table lists this clone with a few counts. The repertoire was sequenced with immunoSEQ multiplex PCR; TCRdb's copy has only in-frame clones and lacks some. The table shows some 630,000 clones, with 72% occurring only once. This CDR3 region has 17 residues. The J segment lost 4 bases and the V segment lost 0 bases, leaving 9 bases of the junction unmatched. Germline V lookup: CDR1 SGHRS, CDR2 YFSETQ. What was sequenced was memory CD4+ T cells sorted from blood. Indicated subset: CD45RA-negative fraction. This sequence was found in a woman between 25 and 40 years old in good health. The chain employs TRBV5-1 and TRBJ2-3; 9 bases map to TRBD2. CDR3 residues: CASSLGNSGSAADTQYF. In DNA form, the CDR3 reads TGCGCCAGCAGCTTGGGTAATAGCGGGAGTGCCGCAGATACGCAGTATTTT. Full variable domain (remainder filled in from reference TRBV5-1 and TRBJ2-3): KAGVTQTPRYLIKTRGQQVTLSCSPISGHRSVSWYQQTPGQGLQFLFEYFSETQRNKGNFPGRFSGRQFSNSRSEMNVSTLELGDSALYLCASSLGNSGSAADTQYFGPGTRLTVL.